Reported below is one T cell receptor beta chain. These data come from a study of Tregs in tolerant kidney transplant recipients. Clones were read by immunoSEQ multiplex PCR, and TCRdb kept only the in-frame ones, dropping some. The sample shows some 90,000 clones, approximately 90% of them seen only once. This CDR3 contains 16 residues. The V gene end was trimmed by 0 bases and the J gene end by 2 bases; junction bases not matched to a gene: 2. Germline V gives CDR1 SGDLS, CDR2 YYNGEE. The sample taken for sequencing was CD8+ T cells from blood. The clonotype comes from a human donor in good health. V gene TRBV9 combines with J gene TRBJ1-2; TRBD1 aligns across 12 bases. The CDR3 reads CASSVGGTGGNYGYTF. CDR3 in DNA: TGTGCCAGCAGCGTAGGAGGGACAGGGGGCAACTATGGCTACACCTTC.